This TCR beta chain was captured in a study of cytomegalovirus exposure and HLA in healthy donors. Turning to the study itself: From 190 million or so T cells, an earlier analysis saw under 140 million unique TCR beta sequences. Study-wide results and caveats: One variant, a missense change in DCLRE1C, was linked in a later analysis to TCR beta V- and J-gene trimming. Reports described diagnosis of cytomegalovirus status by the classifier as highly specific and sensitive. The study assumed roughly uniform donor sequencing depth for presence/absence analyses.

With respect to this clone: Its target is not known.

There are 15 residues in the CDR3. Germline values: CDR1 MGHRA, CDR2 YSYEKL. Trimming cost V 5 bases and J 4 bases; bases outside gene matches: 7. 13 Jbeta primers and 60 Vbeta primers were used for the PCR. The data were produced by immunoSEQ multiplex PCR, yet TCRdb's version contains in-frame clones alone and is incomplete. The table has some 150,000 clones, around three quarters seen once. This receptor was obtained from a man younger than 45 in good health and CMV-seropositive. Sequencing was done on a sample of PBMCs. The chain links TRBV4-1 to TRBJ2-2; 7 positions agree with TRBD1. The CDR3 protein is CASSSETGRTGELFF. CDR3 nucleotides: TGCGCCAGCAGCTCCGAGACAGGGCGCACCGGGGAGCTGTTTTTT.